The source of this T cell receptor (beta chain) is a study of T cells expressing NK-cell markers. The overall study: Sequencing covered eight donors, seven HCMV-seropositive and one seronegative.

Germline V CDR1 and CDR2: SEHNR, FQNEAQ (reference sequence). This CDR3 contains 15 residues. TCRdb re-called the 5' RACE reads, yielding one record per CDR3 amino acid sequence without DNA. This repertoire comprises hundreds of thousands of distinct CDR3 sequences; its ten largest clones make up around 4.2%. What was sequenced was blood T cells: a sorted CD56 or NKG2C T cell subset, CD4+ or CD8+ T cells, or bulk PBMC T cells (not recorded which). The sequence derives from a woman between 18 and 69 years old in good health. The chain carries TRBV7-9 and TRBJ2-3. The CDR3 loop is CASSRGGYSTDTQYF.